This TCR beta chain emerged from a study of CD8 T cells in ankylosing spondylitis. General study results and limits: Disease-associated clones were reportedly significantly overrepresented in matched ankylosing spondylitis synovial fluid. A number of the motif variants had already been described in reactive arthritis synovial fluid and blood. What appeared characteristic of ankylosing spondylitis blood was a TCR beta motif of fewer than ten highly homologous variants.

Many counts were recorded for this clonotype. Its cognate antigen is unknown. The CDR3 extends over 15 amino acids. J was trimmed by 7 bases and V by 2 bases; bases with no gene match: 6. The germline CDR1 and CDR2 sequences are ENHRY and SYGVKD. Construction of TCR beta libraries was performed using quantitative 5'-RACE with molecular barcodes. TCRdb fed the 5' RACE reads into MiXCR, producing one record per CDR3 protein. The sample carries some 130,000 distinct CDR3 sequences, about 6.7% recorded once. The rearrangement uses TRBV10-3 and TRBJ2-1; TRBD1 matches at 9 bases. The specimen sequenced was blood, either unsorted or a sorted T cell fraction (not recorded which). This TCR was recovered from a female donor with ankylosing spondylitis or in good health (not recorded which). The CDR3 nucleotides are TGTGCCATCAGTGAGAACAGGGGGCGCAGGAATGAGCAGTTCTTC. It is translated as CAISENRGRRNEQFF.